The 23 T cell receptor beta chains presented below share a single source sample, sequenced in a study of human T cells and chemical hapten exposure. One entry per CDR3 protein results from TCRdb running MiXCR on the 5' RACE reads. The profile shows 65,000 to 90,000 distinct CDR3 sequences, about a sixth of them singletons. Total RNA extraction was carried out from unfractionated whole blood. These receptors all come from a female donor in good health.

V is TRBV14 and J is TRBJ2-5; tentatively, D is TRBD1 (6 bases). V was clipped by 0 bases and J by 1 base, with 9 bases between them. Germline lookup yields CDR1 SGHDN and CDR2 FVKESK. The CDR3 runs 15 residues. Here the CDR3 DNA reads TGTGCCAGCAGCCAAGAATACAGGGCCCAAGAGACCCAGTACTTC. As protein: CASSQEYRAQETQYF.

V is TRBV6-5 and J is TRBJ2-3; TRBD2 matches at 9 bases. The V gene's germline CDR1 is MNHEY and CDR2 SVGAGI. The CDR3 length is 15 residues. The V segment lost 1 base and the J segment 7 bases; nucleotides outside the gene matches: 6. CDR3 nucleotides: TGTGCCAGCAGTTACTTGAGTAGCGGGAGTTATACGCAGTATTTT. This translates into CASSYLSSGSYTQYF.

The chain is built from TRBV12-3 or TRBV12-4 and TRBJ2-3; maybe TRBD2 (6 bases). Trimming cost V 7 bases and J 2 bases, with 10 bases left between them. This CDR3 has 13 amino acids. The CDR3 spells CASMGGDTDTQYF. The CDR3 DNA sequence: TGTGCCAGCATGGGAGGAGACACAGATACGCAGTATTTT.

The genes are TRBV4-1 and TRBJ2-3; perhaps TRBD2 as D (6 bases). Trimming pared 5 bases from V and 4 bases from J, leaving 16 bases between. CDR1 is MGHRA and CDR2 is YSYEKL in the germline V gene. The length of the CDR3 is 15 residues. Written as DNA, the CDR3 is TGCGCCAGCAGCTTGGTCGGGGGTAGACCAGATACGCAGTATTTT. This gives the protein CASSLVGGRPDTQYF.

This clonotype was observed many times. This chain uses TRBV7-9 with TRBJ2-1; D remains unclear. This CDR3 has 12 residues. Trimming left V 5 bases short and J 9 bases short, with 11 bases between. CDR1 SEHNR and CDR2 FQNEAQ come from the germline V gene (reference sequence). Written as DNA, the CDR3 is TGTGCCAGCAGCACCAATCCCAGTGAGCAGTTCTTC. This gives the protein CASSTNPSEQFF.

V and J are TRBV20-1 and TRBJ2-3; 11 nucleotides agree with TRBD1. The CDR3 covers 14 residues. The V segment lost 3 bases and the J segment 5 bases; nucleotides outside the gene matches: 4. CDR1 DFQATT and CDR2 SNEGSKA come from the germline V gene (reference sequence). CDR3 sequence: CSARGTGGLDTQYF. The CDR3 coding sequence is TGCAGTGCTAGGGGGACAGGGGGATTAGATACGCAGTATTTT.

This CDR3 is CASSPTPGQGPYEQYF. The DNA of the CDR3 is TGTGCCAGCAGTCCCACCCCAGGACAGGGTCCCTACGAGCAGTACTTC. This chain uses TRBV12-3 or TRBV12-4 with TRBJ2-7; 8 bases fit TRBD1. The CDR3 totals 16 residues. Trimming removed 5 bases from V and 2 bases from J; junction bases left unmatched: 11.

The rearrangement uses TRBV19 and TRBJ1-2, with TRBD1 matching 8 bases. The CDR3 is 13 amino acids. Trimming removed 5 bases from V and 8 bases from J; junction bases left unmatched: 7. CDR1 LNHDA and CDR2 SQIVND come from the germline V gene (reference sequence). The CDR3 is CASSAGQGGGYTF. CDR3 nucleotide sequence: TGTGCCAGTAGTGCCGGACAGGGCGGCGGCTACACCTTC. Drawing the rest from reference TRBV19 and TRBJ1-2, the complete variable domain is DGGITQSPKYLFRKEGQNVTLSCEQNLNHDAMYWYRQDPGQGLRLIYYSQIVNDFQKGDIAEGYSVSREKKESFPLTVTSAQKNPTAFYLCASSAGQGGGYTFGSGTRLTVV.

There are a few counts of this clonotype. The chain has TRBV18 and TRBJ1-5, with D possibly matching TRBD1 (6 bases). CDR1 KGHSH and CDR2 LQKENI come from the germline V gene. V lost 0 bases and J 7 bases, leaving 13 bases between the germline ends. The CDR3 totals 15 residues. The CDR3 is CASSPPGGAGQPQHF. CDR3 nucleotides: TGTGCCAGCTCACCACCCGGGGGGGCCGGCCAGCCCCAGCATTTT. The variable domain in full, completed from reference TRBV18 and TRBJ1-5, reads NAGVMQNPRHLVRRRGQEARLRCSPMKGHSHVYWYRQLPEEGLKFMVYLQKENIIDESGMPKERFSAEFPKEGPSILRIQQVVRGDSAAYFCASSPPGGAGQPQHFGDGTRLSIL.

There are a few counts of this clonotype. The DNA for the CDR3 is TGTGCCAGCAGTTTATTAATTATGACGGGACAGGGCAAAGCTTTCTTT. This translates into CASSLLIMTGQGKAFF. The rearrangement uses TRBV28 and TRBJ1-1, with 9 bases aligning to TRBD1. Looked up from germline, CDR1 is MDHEN and CDR2 is SYDVKM. This CDR3 spans 16 amino acids. The J segment lost 9 bases and the V segment lost 1 base, leaving 12 bases of the junction unmatched.

This clonotype occurred a few times. The chain joins TRBV2 to TRBJ2-5; possible D gene TRBD2, 5 bases. Per the germline V gene, CDR1 is SNHLY and CDR2 is FYNNEI. Trimming pared 6 bases from V and 0 bases from J, leaving 11 bases between. This CDR3 has 14 residues. The CDR3 region is CASSADYYQETQYF. DNA of the CDR3: TGTGCCAGCAGCGCCGACTACTACCAAGAGACCCAGTACTTC. The whole variable domain, filled in from reference TRBV2 and TRBJ2-5, reads EPEVTQTPSHQVTQMGQEVILRCVPISNHLYFYWYRQILGQKVEFLVSFYNNEISEKSEIFDDQFSVERPDGSNFTLKIRSTKLEDSAMYFCASSADYYQETQYFGPGTRLLVL.

This clonotype was counted only a few times. The chain employs TRBV20-1 and TRBJ1-1; D is unresolved. The V gene lost 0 bases and the J gene lost 13 bases, with 12 bases spanning the gap. The CDR3 is 11 amino acids. Germline V gives CDR1 DFQATT, CDR2 SNEGSKA (reference sequence). CDR3: CSARDVESGFF. CDR3 sequence (DNA): TGCAGTGCTAGAGATGTAGAGAGTGGTTTCTTT.

This rearrangement joins TRBV6-5 to TRBJ2-5, with 12 bases that match TRBD2. The V gene's germline CDR1 is MNHEY and CDR2 SVGAGI. CDR3 length: 17 amino acids. Losses at the gene ends were 1 base for V and 5 bases for J; bases not matched to a gene: 8. CDR3 in DNA: TGTGCCAGCAGTTACTTTTTAAGGACTAGCGGGGAGGAGACCCAGTACTTC. Translation: CASSYFLRTSGEETQYF.

The J gene is TRBJ1-1, the V gene TRBV28, with D possibly TRBD1 on 6 matching bases. The V end was cut by 6 bases, the J end by 4 bases, with 18 bases between. Looked up from germline, CDR1 is MDHEN and CDR2 is SYDVKM. This CDR3 region has 15 residues. The CDR3 DNA reads as TGTGCCAGCAGGTACCCGGGGGCTCGAGGCACTGAAGCTTTCTTT. Residues: CASRYPGARGTEAFF.

In this sample, this clonotype turned up a few times. This chain links TRBV7-6 with TRBJ2-1, with TRBD2 matching 10 bases. Germline values: CDR1 SGHVS, CDR2 FNYEAQ. V shed 2 bases, J shed 8 bases, and the junction held 6 bases outside the gene matches. The CDR3 sequence is 15 residues long. The CDR3 loop is CASSLQAGGQDEQFF. CDR3 nucleotides: TGTGCCAGCAGCTTACAAGCGGGGGGGCAAGATGAGCAGTTCTTC.

Comments on this clonotype: Its ends do not fully match the called genes, so a read error is possible. This chain joins TRBV6-1 and TRBJ2-2, with D unclear. The CDR3 is 15 amino acids. Germline assignment: CDR1 MNHNS and CDR2 SASEGT. CDR3 sequence reads: CASGERRAGTGELFF. CDR3 DNA: TGTGCCAGCGGTGAACGTAGGGCTGGCACCGGGGAGCTGTTTTTT.

In this sample, this clonotype turned up a few times. The chain employs TRBV7-8 and TRBJ2-3; 7 nucleotides agree with TRBD2. CDR1 is SGHVS and CDR2 is FQNEAQ in the germline V gene. There are 16 residues in the CDR3. Trimming cost V 5 bases and J 0 bases; bases outside gene matches: 8. The CDR3 sequence: CASSPSGDTSTDTQYF. The CDR3 DNA follows: TGTGCCAGCAGCCCTAGCGGAGATACTAGCACAGATACGCAGTATTTT.

This clonotype was seen only a few times. DNA of the CDR3: TGTGCCAGCAGTGCCACCGACAGGGCGAACATTCAGTACTTC. Encoded protein: CASSATDRANIQYF. The chain employs TRBV28 and TRBJ2-4, with TRBD1 matching 7 bases. Germline CDR1 reads MDHEN; CDR2 reads SYDVKM. J was trimmed by 7 bases and V by 5 bases; bases with no gene match: 8. The CDR3 runs to 14 residues.

This chain uses TRBV6-5 with TRBJ1-6; D uncertain. The CDR3 spans 14 residues. V gave up 0 bases and J gave up 5 bases, with 5 bases separating them. CDR1 is MNHEY, CDR2 SVGAGI, per germline. CDR3 DNA: TGTGCCAGCAGTTACTCTTTCAATAATTCACCCCTCCACTTT. Translation: CASSYSFNNSPLHF.

This clonotype was counted at least ten times. V is TRBV29-1 and J is TRBJ2-5, with a possible D match to TRBD1 (6 bases). The CDR3 runs 14 residues. Germline CDR1 SQVTM, CDR2 ANQGSEA. V lost 6 bases to trimming and J lost 9 bases, with 23 bases between them. CDR3 nucleotides: TGCAGCGTCGACCCAACAGGGTTAAGCACGGCCCAGTACTTC. Translating it yields CSVDPTGLSTAQYF. The full variable domain, its missing parts supplied by reference TRBV29-1 and TRBJ2-5, is SAVISQKPSRDICQRGTSLTIQCQVDSQVTMMFWYRQQPGQSLTLIATANQGSEATYESGFVIDKFPISRPNLTFSTLTVSNMSPEDSSIYLCSVDPTGLSTAQYFGPGTRLLVL.

V usage is TRBV3-1 and J usage is TRBJ2-2; 8 bases map to TRBD1. V was pared by 4 bases and J by 1 base, with 2 bases of the junction left unmatched. Germline V gene lookup returns CDR1 LGHDT and CDR2 YNNKEL (reference sequence). This CDR3 region has 15 residues. For the CDR3, the DNA is TGTGCCAGCAGCCTAGGACAGGGGAACACCGGGGAGCTGTTTTTT. This gives the protein CASSLGQGNTGELFF.

The rearrangement joins TRBV3-1 to TRBJ1-2; D is uncertain. Trimming pared 1 base from V and 12 bases from J, leaving 12 bases between. This CDR3 has 12 residues. CDR1 LGHDT and CDR2 YNNKEL come from the germline V gene (reference sequence). The DNA of the CDR3 is TGTGCCAGCAGCCAAGCGGGCCACGGTGACACCTTC. Protein: CASSQAGHGDTF.

At least ten counts were recorded for this clonotype. The chain joins TRBV6-5 to TRBJ1-3; 7 positions agree with TRBD1. The CDR3 consists of 15 residues. The germline V gene encodes CDR1 MNHEY and CDR2 SVGAGI. V was clipped by 6 bases and J by 0 bases; unmatched bases: 5. The CDR3 DNA reads TGTGCCAGCAGAAGACAGGGCAGCTCTGGAAACACCATATATTTT. It codes for CASRRQGSSGNTIYF.